This TCR beta chain was identified during a study of siplizumab effects on memory and regulatory T cells. Trimming at V came to 1 base and at J to 1 base, leaving 1 base not matched to a gene. The length of the CDR3 is 15 residues. CDR1 is SGHNT and CDR2 is YENEEA in the germline V gene. Study conclusions and caveats: Sequences below about 10^-5 frequency were poorly captured, and few alloreactive clones mapped to unstimulated subsets. Roughly 80-97% of proliferating CD4+ or CD8+ clones defied assignment to a naive or memory phenotype. A major contribution to the alloresponse seemed to be made by naive T cells, which seemed more diverse than memory cells.

Every sample had 80,000 to 100,000 of its TCR templates assayed. Data came from immunoSEQ multiplex PCR; TCRdb stores just in-frame clones and leaves some out. This sample has 87,000 or so clones, with 94% found just once. Regarding this clone: Its antigen is not identified.

The sequenced sample consisted of non-Treg CD4+ T cells sorted from blood. This chain joins TRBV11-3 and TRBJ2-5, with 9 bases matching TRBD1. The clonotype comes from a human donor in good health. CDR3 region: CASSLGGQGQETQYF. As DNA, the CDR3 is TGTGCCAGCAGCTTAGGGGGACAGGGCCAAGAGACCCAGTACTTC.